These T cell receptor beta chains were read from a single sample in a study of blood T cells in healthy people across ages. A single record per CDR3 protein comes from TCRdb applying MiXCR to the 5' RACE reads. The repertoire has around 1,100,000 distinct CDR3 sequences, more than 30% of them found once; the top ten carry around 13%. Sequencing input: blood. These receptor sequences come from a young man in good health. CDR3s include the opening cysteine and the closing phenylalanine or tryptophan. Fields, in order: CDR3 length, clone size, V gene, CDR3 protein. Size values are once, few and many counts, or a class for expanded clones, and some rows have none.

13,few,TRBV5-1,CASSLGDFSEQYF
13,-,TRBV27,CASAAGAHNPQHF
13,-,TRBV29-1,CSVYGGPNYGYTF
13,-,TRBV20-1,CSARTGGRDGYTF
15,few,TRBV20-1,CSARDSASTTYEQYF
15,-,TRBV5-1,CASSFTRGNQETQYF
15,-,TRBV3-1,CASSQGGGQNNEQFF
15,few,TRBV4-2,CASSQDPGPSYEQYF
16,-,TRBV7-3,CASSHEGSSGANVLTF
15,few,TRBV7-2,CASTGTTMSTDTQYF
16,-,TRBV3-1,CASSQGGRYSGNTIYF
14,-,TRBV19,CASSWRPRGEKLFF
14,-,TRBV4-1,CASSQEEGSYGYTF
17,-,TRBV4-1,CASGQVGTRLSNEKLFF
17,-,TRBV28,CATRIWEKENYYNEQFF
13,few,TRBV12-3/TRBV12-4,CASSFARNQPQHF
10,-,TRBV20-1,CSASHYGHTF
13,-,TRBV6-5,CASSYSRQGNLHF
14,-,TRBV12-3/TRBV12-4,CASSSQGTNYGYTF
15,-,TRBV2,CASNWALGGFRPQHF
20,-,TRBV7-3,CASSSKSKTSGGLIYNEQYF
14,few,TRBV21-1,CASSKKWRTDTQYF